A single sample is the source of the 10 T cell receptor beta chains below, sequenced in a study of GPR56 and killer-like receptors on CD4 memory cells. TCRdb reprocessed the reads and keeps a single row for each CDR3 protein, giving no DNA. Listed are around 1,400 distinct CDR3 sequences; roughly an eighth falls within the top ten. Sorting by FACS used killer cell lectin-like receptor and GPR56 expression to define five CD4+ populations. The sample was memory CD4+ T cells from blood. The receptors were sampled from a human donor in good health.

This clonotype registers large (0.1 to 1%) by frequency. The gene calls are TRBV7-2 and TRBJ1-2; the TCRdb call, TRBD1, lacks DNA for checking. Per germline, CDR1 SGHTA and CDR2 FQGNSA. There are 14 residues in the CDR3. The CDR3 here is CASSLGFQGYGYTF.

The V call is TRBV14, the J call TRBJ1-2. CDR1 is SGHDN and CDR2 is FVKESK in the germline V gene. This CDR3 is built from 13 residues. The CDR3 reads CASSPDTDYGYTF.

In terms of frequency, this clonotype is large. The chain employs TRBV5-4 and TRBJ1-2; there is no DNA to check the TCRdb D call of TRBD1. Germline CDR1 and CDR2: SGHNT and YYREEE (reference sequence). There are 16 residues in the CDR3. Here the CDR3 reads CASSAMWGAPNYGYTF.

Considering frequency, this clonotype is medium-sized. V gene TRBV19 combines with J gene TRBJ2-7; TCRdb designates TRBD1, a call that cannot be tested without DNA. There are 15 residues in the CDR3. The V gene's germline CDR1 is LNHDA and CDR2 SQIVND (reference sequence). The CDR3 loop is CASRPSGGLLGEQYF.

CDR3 sequence: CASSMRGLNTGELFF. V is TRBV9 and J is TRBJ2-2; lacking DNA, the TRBD1 call made by TCRdb goes unchecked. The CDR3 length is 15 residues. From germline, CDR1 is SGDLS and CDR2 YYNGEE.

By frequency, this clonotype registers medium-sized. This rearrangement joins TRBV12-5 to TRBJ1-5; TCRdb's assignment of TRBD1 cannot be checked, as there is no DNA. CDR1 LGHNT and CDR2 FRNRAP come from the germline V gene. This CDR3 comprises 15 residues. This CDR3 reads CASGLGDGQNQPQHF.

This chain connects TRBV20-1 to TRBJ1-2. The CDR3 is 15 residues long. Germline V gene lookup returns CDR1 DFQATT and CDR2 SNEGSKA (reference sequence). The CDR3 reads CSASTELSLNYGYTF.

Frequency places this clonotype as medium-sized. V usage is TRBV30 and J usage is TRBJ2-5. Germline V gene sequence: CDR1 GTSNPN, CDR2 SVGIG (reference sequence). The CDR3 runs to 11 residues. CDR3 region: CAWGYQETQYF.

Frequency places this clonotype as medium-sized. The V and J genes are TRBV11-2 and TRBJ2-2; TCRdb picks TRBD2, but there is no DNA to check that call. The CDR3 length is 17 residues. Germline-derived CDR1 and CDR2 are SGHAT and FQNNGV. The CDR3 sequence is CASSSLRYSKGTGELFF.

J is TRBJ1-4 and V is TRBV4-1; TCRdb names TRBD1, which stays unverified in the absence of DNA. The CDR3 runs 16 residues. Germline assignment: CDR1 MGHRA and CDR2 YSYEKL. The CDR3 here is CASSQGQGPTNEKLFF.